This paragraph covers one T cell receptor beta chain sequence. The ends lost 5 bases at V and 3 bases at J; junction bases unmatched: 7. Germline assignment: CDR1 MNHEY and CDR2 SMNVEV (reference sequence). This CDR3 contains 15 residues. Clones were sequenced by immunoSEQ multiplex PCR, and TCRdb holds only the in-frame ones, with some missing. The table records 110,000 to 150,000 clones, approximately 75% of them present only once. The data derive from a study of cytotoxic CD8 clonotypes in ibrutinib-treated CLL. Study-wide background: Investigators reported around 25 partial and 2 complete responses; after median about 74 months, roughly 15 patients remained remitted and roughly twelve progressed.

The chain links TRBV27 to TRBJ2-7; 10 nucleotides align to TRBD2. This TCR was recovered from a human donor with chronic lymphocytic leukemia. The material sequenced was PBMCs, taken after 12 months of ibrutinib treatment. The CDR3 here is CASSTLAGAGYEQYF. As DNA, the CDR3 is TGTGCCAGCAGTACCCTAGCGGGAGCTGGCTACGAGCAGTACTTC.